Each of the 29 T cell receptor beta chains below was sequenced from the same sample in a study of cytomegalovirus exposure and HLA in healthy donors. PCR was performed using 60 Vbeta and 13 Jbeta primers. Assay: immunoSEQ multiplex PCR; the TCRdb copy retains only in-frame clones and omits some. The top ten hold around 13% of the sample, which has 150,000 to 180,000 clones, more than 75% seen once. The sequenced material came from PBMCs. These receptor sequences come from a man aged 25-45 years in good health and CMV-seropositive.

Only one count was recorded for this clone. The CDR3 loop reads CASSLPGSGEQYF. In DNA form, the CDR3 reads TGTGCCAGCAGCTTACCCGGGTCTGGCGAGCAGTACTTC. V and J are TRBV7-2 and TRBJ2-7, with D uncertain. The CDR3 consists of 13 residues. Trimming stripped 2 bases from V and 6 bases from J, with 11 bases between. Germline-derived CDR1 and CDR2 are SGHTA and FQGNSA.

The CDR3 sequence is CASSPRYGTGGYEQYF. CDR3 DNA: TGTGCCAGCAGCCCTAGATACGGGACAGGGGGCTACGAGCAGTACTTC. The rearrangement uses TRBV7-2 and TRBJ2-7; 11 bases line up with TRBD1. The CDR3 is made up of 16 amino acids. With 5 bases clipped from V and 3 bases from J, the junction kept 9 bases outside the gene matches. The germline V gene encodes CDR1 SGHTA and CDR2 FQGNSA.

The rearrangement joins TRBV4-2 to TRBJ2-2; 8 bases are shared with TRBD2. The V gene end was trimmed by 5 bases and the J gene end by 10 bases; junction bases not matched to a gene: 12. CDR1 and CDR2 from the germline V gene are LGHNA and YNFKEQ. The CDR3 is made up of 15 amino acids. This CDR3 is CASSEGGLEIKELFF. CDR3 nucleotide sequence: TGTGCCAGCAGCGAAGGGGGACTAGAGATAAAGGAGCTGTTTTTT.

The chain links TRBV5-4 to TRBJ2-5; a weak D match, TRBD1 (6 bases). Trimming stripped 0 bases from V and 4 bases from J, with 10 bases between. CDR1 and CDR2 from the germline V gene are SGHNT and YYREEE (reference sequence). The CDR3 has 14 residues. Written as DNA, the CDR3 is TGTGCCAGCAGCTTGGCTACAGGGACAGAGACCCAGTACTTC. Encoded protein: CASSLATGTETQYF.

The V and J genes are TRBV7-2 and TRBJ1-6; the D gene is possibly TRBD1 (6 bases). The V end lost 2 bases, the J end lost 5 bases, and 13 bases lay between the germline ends. The CDR3 length is 16 residues. Germline V gene lookup returns CDR1 SGHTA and CDR2 FQGNSA. The CDR3 coding sequence is TGTGCCAGCAGCTTATTACCAGGGGTAGATAATTCACCCCTCCACTTT. As protein: CASSLLPGVDNSPLHF. Complete variable domain (other parts from reference TRBV7-2 and TRBJ1-6): GAGVSQSPSNKVTEKGKDVELRCDPISGHTALYWYRQSLGQGLEFLIYFQGNSAPDKSGLPSDRFSAERTGGSVSTLTIQRTQQEDSAVYLCASSLLPGVDNSPLHFGNGTRLTVT.

The chain joins TRBV7-9 to TRBJ2-7; 12 bases agree with TRBD2. CDR3 length: 19 amino acids. The junction had 19 bases not matched to a gene; V was cut back by 5 bases and J by 5 bases. The germline CDR1 and CDR2 sequences are SEHNR and FQNEAQ (reference sequence). CDR3 DNA: TGTGCCAGCAGCCCCCGCGGAGGACTAGCGGGAAAGGGTGTTCACGAGCAGTACTTC. Translating gives CASSPRGGLAGKGVHEQYF.

The chain has TRBV6-1 and TRBJ2-7, with 9 bases fitting TRBD2. This CDR3 contains 11 residues. The germline CDR1 and CDR2 sequences are MNHNS and SASEGT. The CDR3 reads CAAGGFYEQYF. The CDR3 DNA reads TGTGCAGCGGGAGGCTTCTACGAGCAGTACTTC.

This clone was recorded only once. The chain combines TRBV4-2 with TRBJ2-3, with D possibly being TRBD1 (6 bases). With 1 base removed from V and 0 bases from J, the gap between germline ends came to 8 bases. Germline values: CDR1 LGHNA, CDR2 YNFKEQ. The CDR3 covers 15 residues. The CDR3 loop is CASSQADSSTDTQYF. The CDR3 DNA reads as TGTGCCAGCAGCCAAGCGGACAGTAGCACAGATACGCAGTATTTT.

The rearrangement uses TRBV9 and TRBJ2-3; 8 nucleotides agree with TRBD2. Germline CDR1 reads SGDLS; CDR2 reads YYNGEE. This CDR3 contains 13 residues. With V trimmed by 4 bases and J by 9 bases, 7 bases remained unmatched. CDR3 bases: TGTGCCAGCAGCTCAATTACTAGCGGAACGCAGTATTTT. It encodes CASSSITSGTQYF.

The V call is TRBV7-8, the J call TRBJ2-7; D is unclear. Deletions cut 1 base from V and 3 bases from J, with 10 bases between. CDR1 SGHVS and CDR2 FQNEAQ come from the germline V gene. This CDR3 spans 14 amino acids. The CDR3 region is CASSLVSTGYEQYF. CDR3 nucleotide sequence: TGTGCCAGCAGCTTAGTCAGTACGGGCTACGAGCAGTACTTC. Supplemented by reference TRBV7-8 and TRBJ2-7, the full variable domain reads GAGVSQSPRYKVAKRGQDVALRCDPISGHVSLFWYQQALGQGPEFLTYFQNEAQLDKSGLPSDRFFAERPEGSVSTLKIQRTQQEDSAVYLCASSLVSTGYEQYFGPGTRLTVT.

This chain connects TRBV19 to TRBJ2-7; D possibly corresponds to TRBD2 (6 bases). Trimming took off 1 base at V and 6 bases at J, with 10 bases between the two ends. The CDR3 is made up of 13 amino acids. Germline V gives CDR1 LNHDA, CDR2 SQIVND (reference sequence). The CDR3 coding sequence is TGTGCCAGTAGTATAGCCCCGGGAGCCGAGCAGTACTTC. It translates to CASSIAPGAEQYF.

V gene TRBV27 combines with J gene TRBJ2-7; possibly TRBD2 for D (7 bases). Trimming pared 8 bases from V and 1 base from J, leaving 12 bases between. The CDR3 extends over 13 amino acids. Germline V CDR1 and CDR2: MNHEY, SMNVEV (reference sequence). DNA for the CDR3: TGTGCCAGCCAGGGGCGGGAGTCCTACGAGCAGTACTTC. Translating it yields CASQGRESYEQYF.

The gene calls are TRBV5-6 and TRBJ2-5; possible D gene TRBD1, 5 bases. This CDR3 has 15 residues. V was shortened by 0 bases and J by 1 base, with 10 bases between the two germline ends. Germline CDR1 is SGHDT and CDR2 is YYEEEE. CDR3 DNA sequence: TGTGCCAGCAGCTTGGTAGCCGACAGCCAAGAGACCCAGTACTTC. This sequence encodes CASSLVADSQETQYF.

This chain joins TRBV19 and TRBJ1-4; D is unclear. Trimming stripped 4 bases from V and 3 bases from J, with 12 bases between. This CDR3 contains 15 residues. Per the germline V gene, CDR1 is LNHDA and CDR2 is SQIVND (reference sequence). The CDR3 bases are TGTGCCAGTAGTACGGGAAACCGCGCTAATGAAAAACTGTTTTTT. Protein: CASSTGNRANEKLFF. The entire variable domain, with the rest obtained from reference TRBV19 and TRBJ1-4, is as follows: DGGITQSPKYLFRKEGQNVTLSCEQNLNHDAMYWYRQDPGQGLRLIYYSQIVNDFQKGDIAEGYSVSREKKESFPLTVTSAQKNPTAFYLCASSTGNRANEKLFFGSGTQLSVL.

This clone has only a few counts. The chain links TRBV25-1 to TRBJ2-3; 10 nucleotides line up with TRBD2. The ends lost 7 bases at V and 3 bases at J; junction bases unmatched: 7. The length of the CDR3 is 15 residues. From germline, CDR1 is MGHDK and CDR2 SYGVNS. Here the CDR3 DNA reads TGTGCCAGCATGACGACTAGCGGGTATACAGATACGCAGTATTTT. This sequence encodes CASMTTSGYTDTQYF. The whole variable domain, remainder taken from reference TRBV25-1 and TRBJ2-3, is EADIYQTPRYLVIGTGKKITLECSQTMGHDKMYWYQQDPGMELHLIHYSYGVNSTEKGDLSSESTVSRIRTEHFPLTLESARPSHTSQYLCASMTTSGYTDTQYFGPGTRLTVL.

The V gene is TRBV27, the J gene TRBJ2-7, with D hard to call. The V gene's germline CDR1 is MNHEY and CDR2 SMNVEV (reference sequence). CDR3 size: 14 residues. V lost 5 bases, J lost 6 bases, and 17 bases lay in between. The DNA of the CDR3 is TGTGCCAGCAGTATGACTCCGCAACTATGCGAGCAGTACTTC. It yields the protein CASSMTPQLCEQYF.

This clone was observed a few times. The J gene is TRBJ2-2, the V gene TRBV28; maybe TRBD2 (5 bases). V lost 1 base and J lost 7, with 7 bases in between. Germline assignment: CDR1 MDHEN and CDR2 SYDVKM. The CDR3 is made up of 13 amino acids. The CDR3 loop is CASSLSGIGELFF. The CDR3, as DNA: TGTGCCAGCAGTTTATCGGGGATCGGGGAGCTGTTTTTT.

This chain links TRBV6-1 with TRBJ2-2; 7 nucleotides agree with TRBD1. The germline CDR1 and CDR2 sequences are MNHNS and SASEGT. There are 15 residues in the CDR3. The V gene end was trimmed by 8 bases and the J gene end by 0 bases; junction bases not matched to a gene: 6. The DNA of the CDR3 is TGTGCCAGCTGTAGACAGGGTGCGAACACCGGGGAGCTGTTTTTT. It yields the protein CASCRQGANTGELFF.

V and J are TRBV15 and TRBJ1-2, with unresolved D. The CDR3 is 16 residues long. The germline gives CDR1 LNHNV, CDR2 YYDKDF (reference sequence). Trimming took off 0 bases at V and 8 bases at J, with 19 bases between the two ends. The CDR3: CATSRDLASGAWGYTF. The CDR3 DNA follows: TGTGCCACCAGCAGAGATTTGGCATCGGGTGCGTGGGGCTACACCTTC.

The chain is built from TRBV29-1 and TRBJ2-1; 9 positions match TRBD2. Germline assignment: CDR1 SQVTM and CDR2 ANQGSEA. There are 13 residues in the CDR3. V lost 4 bases and J lost 3; bases outside the gene matches: 1. The CDR3 loop is CSVVAGVYNEQFF. CDR3 nucleotide sequence: TGCAGCGTTGTAGCGGGAGTCTACAATGAGCAGTTCTTC.

This clone has more than one count but fewer than ten. This chain connects TRBV5-1 to TRBJ2-6; the D is unclear. The CDR3 is 16 amino acids. V lost 0 bases and J 2 bases, leaving 9 bases between the germline ends. Germline V CDR1 and CDR2: SGHRS, YFSETQ. The CDR3, as DNA: TGCGCCAGCAGCTTGGATGTCCGCGCTGGGGCCAACGTCCTGACTTTC. Protein sequence: CASSLDVRAGANVLTF. The variable domain in full, completed from reference TRBV5-1 and TRBJ2-6, reads KAGVTQTPRYLIKTRGQQVTLSCSPISGHRSVSWYQQTPGQGLQFLFEYFSETQRNKGNFPGRFSGRQFSNSRSEMNVSTLELGDSALYLCASSLDVRAGANVLTFGAGSRLTVL.

J is TRBJ1-5 and V is TRBV28; 9 bases agree with TRBD1. Germline V gene data show CDR1 as MDHEN and CDR2 as SYDVKM. Trimming cost V 5 bases and J 4 bases; bases outside gene matches: 9. The CDR3 consists of 16 residues. CDR3 sequence: CASSSLPGQGNQPQHF. Here the CDR3 DNA reads TGTGCCAGCAGTAGCCTTCCGGGACAGGGAAATCAGCCCCAGCATTTT.

This clone is a singleton in its sample. For the CDR3, the DNA is TGTGCCAGCAGTCGACTAGCGGGAGTGGGGCATGAGCAGTTCTTC. It codes for CASSRLAGVGHEQFF. The chain joins TRBV6-5 to TRBJ2-1, with 12 bases that match TRBD2. After removal of 5 bases from V and 8 bases from J, the junction contained 7 bases not matched to a gene. The CDR3 has 15 amino acids. CDR1 and CDR2 (germline): MNHEY, SVGAGI.

This chain uses TRBV7-3 with TRBJ2-7, with 9 bases identical to TRBD2. Germline V gives CDR1 SGHTA, CDR2 FQGTGA. Germline trimming cut 6 bases from V and 2 bases from J; bases unmatched to any gene: 5. There are 14 residues in the CDR3. The CDR3 region has the DNA TGTGCCAGCAGTCCGGCTAGCGGGACCTACGAGCAGTACTTC. This translates into CASSPASGTYEQYF.

The chain recombines TRBV2 with TRBJ2-5, with D maybe TRBD2 (5 bases). CDR1 and CDR2 (germline): SNHLY, FYNNEI. V dropped 6 bases and J dropped 3 bases, with 5 bases sitting between them. The CDR3 has 11 residues. CDR3 coding DNA: TGTGCCAGCAGGGGAGAAGAGACCCAGTACTTC. This sequence encodes CASRGEETQYF.

V and J are TRBV28 and TRBJ2-7; 7 bases align to TRBD1. This CDR3 comprises 15 residues. The J segment lost 4 bases and the V segment lost 6 bases, leaving 12 bases of the junction unmatched. Germline lookup yields CDR1 MDHEN and CDR2 SYDVKM. CDR3 sequence reads: CASSGQEDQPYEQYF. The CDR3 coding sequence is TGTGCCAGCAGCGGACAGGAGGATCAACCTTACGAGCAGTACTTC.

V gene TRBV7-9 combines with J gene TRBJ2-1; D not resolved. Germline CDR1 is SEHNR and CDR2 is FQNEAQ (reference sequence). This CDR3 is built from 12 residues. Trimming shortened V by 5 bases and J by 1 base, and 3 bases separated the two germline ends. DNA of the CDR3: TGTGCCAGCAGCCTGTCCTACAATGAGCAGTTCTTC. This translates into CASSLSYNEQFF. The variable domain in full, completed from reference TRBV7-9 and TRBJ2-1, reads DTGVSQNPRHKITKRGQNVTFRCDPISEHNRLYWYRQTLGQGPEFLTYFQNEAQLEKSRLLSDRFSAERPKGSFSTLEIQRTEQGDSAMYLCASSLSYNEQFFGPGTRLTVL.

The chain combines TRBV27 with TRBJ1-1; 8 nucleotides line up with TRBD1. CDR3 length: 12 amino acids. Germline V lookup: CDR1 MNHEY, CDR2 SMNVEV (reference sequence). V lost 6 bases and J lost 5; bases outside the gene matches: 2. The CDR3 nucleotides read TGTGCCAGCAGACGACAGGGGACTGAAGCTTTCTTT. Its translation is CASRRQGTEAFF.

V gene TRBV2 combines with J gene TRBJ1-2; TRBD1 agrees at 7 bases. Germline CDR1 and CDR2: SNHLY and FYNNEI. Unmatched junction bases numbered 9, after V lost 3 bases and J lost 8 bases. The CDR3 runs 14 residues. The CDR3, as DNA: TGTGCCAGCAGTGATAGGTGGCCAGGGGGAGGCTACACCTTC. As protein: CASSDRWPGGGYTF. Complete variable domain (other parts from reference TRBV2 and TRBJ1-2): EPEVTQTPSHQVTQMGQEVILRCVPISNHLYFYWYRQILGQKVEFLVSFYNNEISEKSEIFDDQFSVERPDGSNFTLKIRSTKLEDSAMYFCASSDRWPGGGYTFGSGTRLTVV.